What follows are 27 T cell receptor beta chains derived from one specimen sequenced in a study of T cells after yellow fever vaccination. MiXCR was run by TCRdb on the 5' RACE reads, yielding one entry per CDR3 protein. The table lists 620,000 or so distinct CDR3 sequences, 10% to 15% of them singletons. The sample in question was PBMCs, obtained on the day of the yellow fever booster vaccination. These receptors were collected from a man aged 25-45 years who received the YFV17D yellow fever vaccine.

The chain carries TRBV20-1 and TRBJ2-7; 10 bases align to TRBD2. CDR1 DFQATT and CDR2 SNEGSKA come from the germline V gene (reference sequence). CDR3 length: 15 amino acids. V lost 6 bases, J lost 5 bases, and 13 bases stayed unmatched. This CDR3 is CSAGANLAGVHEQYF. CDR3 DNA sequence: TGCAGTGCAGGAGCCAATCTAGCGGGAGTCCACGAGCAGTACTTC.

This clonotype occurred a few times. The DNA of the CDR3 is TGTGCCAGCAGCTCCTACGGGGCCGCAGATACGCAGTATTTT. Amino acid sequence: CASSSYGAADTQYF. The rearrangement links TRBV7-6 to TRBJ2-3; the D gene could be TRBD1 or TRBD2 (5 bases each). The CDR3 runs 14 residues. CDR1 and CDR2 (germline): SGHVS, FNYEAQ. Trimming stripped 4 bases from V and 4 bases from J, with 12 bases between.

The chain links TRBV19 to TRBJ1-5; perhaps TRBD1 as D (5 bases). With 3 bases removed from V and 3 bases from J, the gap between germline ends came to 18 bases. This CDR3 is 17 amino acids long. Germline V gene lookup returns CDR1 LNHDA and CDR2 SQIVND (reference sequence). CDR3 sequence reads: CASSIGQGGWTNQPQHF. CDR3 in DNA: TGTGCCAGTAGTATCGGGCAGGGAGGTTGGACCAATCAGCCCCAGCATTTT.

The rearrangement joins TRBV6-2 or TRBV6-3 to TRBJ2-1; D is perhaps TRBD2 (6 bases). The V and J ends lost 8 bases and 13 bases respectively, with 36 bases between them. The CDR3 totals 18 residues. Germline assignment: CDR1 MNHEY and CDR2 SVGEGT. The CDR3 protein is CASFSASETSLRGRRQFF. In DNA form, the CDR3 reads TGTGCCAGCTTTTCCGCCAGTGAGACAAGCCTTCGGGGGAGACGACAGTTCTTC.

This clonotype occurred a few times. J is TRBJ2-2 and V is TRBV5-1, with D perhaps TRBD2 (5 bases). The length of the CDR3 is 15 residues. CDR1 and CDR2 from the germline V gene are SGHRS and YFSETQ. Trimming cost V 1 base and J 5 bases, with 12 bases left between them. CDR3 nucleotide sequence: TGCGCCAGCAGCTTGCGACTCACGGGAACCGGGGAGCTGTTTTTT. It translates to CASSLRLTGTGELFF.

This clonotype has a handful of counts. This chain uses TRBV12-3 or TRBV12-4 with TRBJ2-7; D is perhaps TRBD1 or TRBD2 (5 bases each). The CDR3 has 14 residues. Trimming pared 6 bases from V and 5 bases from J, leaving 17 bases between. Written as DNA, the CDR3 is TGTGCCAGCAGGAATACTGGGGGTGTAAACGAGCAGTACTTC. Its protein product is CASRNTGGVNEQYF.

This clonotype has a handful of counts. An end of the junction does not agree with germline; a read error may underlie this. DNA of the CDR3: TGCTGTGCTAGAGATTTATCCGGGACAGGAAGTCAGCCCCAGCATTTT. Amino acid sequence: CCARDLSGTGSQPQHF. V gene TRBV20-1 combines with J gene TRBJ1-5; 8 positions agree with TRBD1. This CDR3 is 16 amino acids long. The germline CDR1 and CDR2 sequences are DFQATT and SNEGSKA (reference sequence).

This chain joins TRBV7-8 and TRBJ2-7; 9 bases line up with TRBD1. The germline V gene has CDR1 SGHVS and CDR2 FQNEAQ. The CDR3 is 15 residues long. The V gene end was trimmed by 5 bases and the J gene end by 4 bases; junction bases not matched to a gene: 9. CDR3 nucleotide sequence: TGTGCCAGCAGCCTGGGACAGGGAGGTTTGTACGAGCAGTACTTC. This codes for CASSLGQGGLYEQYF. Full variable domain (missing parts from reference TRBV7-8 and TRBJ2-7): GAGVSQSPRYKVAKRGQDVALRCDPISGHVSLFWYQQALGQGPEFLTYFQNEAQLDKSGLPSDRFFAERPEGSVSTLKIQRTQQEDSAVYLCASSLGQGGLYEQYFGPGTRLTVT.

A few counts support this clonotype. The V and J genes are TRBV5-6 and TRBJ2-2; D not resolved. V lost 2 bases, J lost 7 bases, and 9 bases lay in between. Looked up from germline, CDR1 is SGHDT and CDR2 is YYEEEE. CDR3 length: 13 residues. DNA for the CDR3: TGTGCCAGCAGCTTTGTGGGTGACGGGGAGCTGTTTTTT. Its translation: CASSFVGDGELFF.

The V call is TRBV20-1, the J call TRBJ2-1; 10 bases are a match to TRBD2. Germline values: CDR1 DFQATT, CDR2 SNEGSKA (reference sequence). This CDR3 has 15 residues. CDR3 in amino acids: CKINSGGSSYNEQFF. The CDR3, as DNA: TGCAAAATAAATAGCGGGGGGAGCTCCTACAATGAGCAGTTCTTC.

This clonotype was seen only a few times. This rearrangement joins TRBV7-8 to TRBJ1-5; D perhaps matches TRBD1 (6 bases). CDR1 SGHVS and CDR2 FQNEAQ come from the germline V gene. With 7 bases removed from V and 4 bases from J, the gap between germline ends came to 20 bases. The CDR3 runs to 16 residues. DNA for the CDR3: TGTGCCAGCAAGGGGGGGTTGGGGTCAATGAATCAGCCCCAGCATTTT. Its translation: CASKGGLGSMNQPQHF.

The chain carries TRBV7-2 and TRBJ2-3, with TRBD2 matching 8 bases. J was trimmed by 1 base and V by 1 base; bases with no gene match: 4. Germline CDR1 reads SGHTA; CDR2 reads FQGNSA. This CDR3 contains 16 residues. CDR3 nucleotide sequence: TGTGCCAGCAGCTTAGTAGCGGGATGGCGCACAGATACGCAGTATTTT. Translated: CASSLVAGWRTDTQYF.

The V and J genes are TRBV6-1 and TRBJ2-5; D may be TRBD2 (6 bases). CDR3 length equals 14 residues. The ends were cut back, 4 bases at V and 5 bases at J, with 14 bases in the middle. The V gene's germline CDR1 is MNHNS and CDR2 SASEGT. CDR3 DNA sequence: TGTGCCAGCAGTGGACGGGGAGGCGCGGAGACCCAGTACTTC. Its translation is CASSGRGGAETQYF.

The V call is TRBV7-2, the J call TRBJ1-5; D is unclear. Germline CDR1 is SGHTA and CDR2 is FQGNSA. Trimming removed 3 bases at V and 6 bases at J, with 6 bases between. The CDR3 is made up of 12 amino acids. CDR3 sequence (DNA): TGTGCCAGCAGCTTCGGGGTTCAGCCCCAGCATTTT. It specifies CASSFGVQPQHF.

The rearrangement links TRBV11-2 to TRBJ1-6; maybe TRBD1 (5 bases). CDR1 SGHAT and CDR2 FQNNGV come from the germline V gene. The V gene lost 5 bases and the J gene lost 10 bases, with 21 bases spanning the gap. The CDR3 is made up of 16 amino acids. CDR3 region: CASSGTGTLLGSPLHF. The CDR3 DNA is TGTGCCAGCAGCGGCACCGGGACCCTCCTTGGGTCACCCCTCCACTTT.

This clonotype was observed a handful of times. This chain joins TRBV7-2 and TRBJ2-1; no definite D call. The CDR3 loop spans 14 amino acids. Germline values: CDR1 SGHTA, CDR2 FQGNSA. The V and J ends lost 8 bases and 0 bases respectively, with 11 bases between them. The CDR3 bases are TGTGCCAGCGGCCGCGCCAGCTCCTACAATGAGCAGTTCTTC. Translating it yields CASGRASSYNEQFF.

This clonotype was detected many times. This chain connects TRBV5-4 to TRBJ1-1; D gene unclear. Trimming took 0 bases from V and 8 from J, leaving 8 bases between them. CDR3 length equals 12 residues. CDR1 and CDR2 (germline): SGHNT, YYREEE (reference sequence). CDR3: CASSLGLGEAFF. DNA of the CDR3: TGTGCCAGCAGCTTGGGCTTGGGGGAAGCTTTCTTT.

In this sample, this clonotype turned up a few times. The rearrangement links TRBV9 to TRBJ1-1, with a weak D call TRBD1 (5 bases). V was trimmed by 0 bases and J by 4 bases, leaving 13 bases between them. CDR1 is SGDLS, CDR2 YYNGEE, per germline. The CDR3 spans 15 residues. The CDR3 nucleotides read TGTGCCAGCAGCGTAGCAATGGGGGGTACCACTGAAGCTTTCTTT. It encodes CASSVAMGGTTEAFF.

The V call is TRBV5-1, the J call TRBJ2-1, with 10 positions matching TRBD1. V gave up 2 bases and J gave up 4 bases; unmatched junction bases: 6. Germline V gene lookup returns CDR1 SGHRS and CDR2 YFSETQ. CDR3 length: 16 residues. CDR3 residues: CASSFQTGGAYNEQFF. The CDR3 nucleotides read TGCGCCAGCAGCTTCCAGACAGGGGGCGCTTACAATGAGCAGTTCTTC. Filled out from reference TRBV5-1 and TRBJ2-1, the complete variable domain reads KAGVTQTPRYLIKTRGQQVTLSCSPISGHRSVSWYQQTPGQGLQFLFEYFSETQRNKGNFPGRFSGRQFSNSRSEMNVSTLELGDSALYLCASSFQTGGAYNEQFFGPGTRLTVL.

The V and J genes are TRBV7-2 and TRBJ2-1, with 8 bases identical to TRBD2. Germline V gene lookup returns CDR1 SGHTA and CDR2 FQGNSA. The V segment lost 5 bases and the J segment 15 bases; nucleotides outside the gene matches: 18. CDR3 length: 15 amino acids. For the CDR3, the DNA is TGTGCCAGCAGCCCTGATCTATATAGAGCGGGAGATGCGTTCTTC. This translates into CASSPDLYRAGDAFF.

This clonotype has only a few counts. This chain connects TRBV19 to TRBJ2-5; 7 nucleotides line up with TRBD2. This CDR3 is 17 amino acids long. Germline values: CDR1 LNHDA, CDR2 SQIVND (reference sequence). V was clipped by 1 base and J by 1 base; unmatched bases: 9. The chain's CDR3 is CASSIAWGGVSQETQYF. The CDR3 DNA reads TGTGCCAGTAGTATAGCATGGGGGGGGGTGAGCCAAGAGACCCAGTACTTC.

The table lists this clonotype with many counts. The chain employs TRBV7-2 and TRBJ2-5; possibly TRBD1 for D (7 bases). CDR1 is SGHTA, CDR2 FQGNSA, per germline. The ends were cut back, 1 base at V and 4 bases at J, with 16 bases in the middle. The CDR3 has 16 residues. This CDR3 is CASSLGQGGFGETQYF. In DNA, the CDR3 is TGTGCCAGCAGCTTAGGACAGGGAGGATTTGGAGAGACCCAGTACTTC.

Notes on this clonotype: The junction shows a germline mismatch at one end, possibly a read error. V gene TRBV24-1 combines with J gene TRBJ2-1; a possible D gene is TRBD1 (6 bases). This CDR3 is built from 13 residues. Germline values: CDR1 KGHDR, CDR2 SFDVKD. CDR3 nucleotide sequence: TGTGCCAACAGTGTTAGGGGGTACAATGAGCAGTTCTTC. Translating it yields CANSVRGYNEQFF.

The rearrangement joins TRBV4-3 to TRBJ2-3; the D gene is possibly TRBD1 (5 bases). CDR1 LGHNA and CDR2 YSLEER come from the germline V gene. The germline V and J ends were trimmed by 6 bases and 1 base, with 11 bases remaining between them. The CDR3 loop spans 14 amino acids. The CDR3 sequence is CASSVLTGTDTQYF. The CDR3, as DNA: TGCGCCAGCAGTGTCTTGACAGGCACAGATACGCAGTATTTT.

This clonotype was recorded a few times. The chain uses TRBV7-9 and TRBJ2-4, with 7 bases that match TRBD2. The CDR3 has 13 residues. Per the germline V gene, CDR1 is SEHNR and CDR2 is FQNEAQ (reference sequence). V lost 2 bases to trimming and J lost 8 bases; unmatched junction nucleotides: 3. This CDR3 reads CASSLQGGDIQYF. DNA for the CDR3: TGTGCCAGCAGCTTACAGGGAGGGGACATTCAGTACTTC.

The V call is TRBV20-1, the J call TRBJ2-3; no clear D. Germline V gene data show CDR1 as DFQATT and CDR2 as SNEGSKA (reference sequence). V was trimmed by 0 bases and J by 5 bases, leaving 12 bases between them. This CDR3 contains 14 residues. This chain's CDR3 is CSARDGTAQDTQYF. The CDR3 DNA sequence: TGCAGTGCTAGAGATGGTACAGCTCAAGATACGCAGTATTTT.

As concerns this clonotype: This may stem from a read error, because a much larger clone lies one nucleotide away. The chain employs TRBV5-5 and TRBJ2-1; 8 bases are shared with TRBD2. This CDR3 spans 15 amino acids. Germline V gene data show CDR1 as SGHKS and CDR2 as YYEKEE (reference sequence). CDR3 in DNA: TGTGCCAGCAGCTCCAAAGCGGGAGAACACAAGGAGCAGTTCTTC. Protein sequence: CASSSKAGEHKEQFF.